This TCR beta chain was sequenced in a study of blood T cells in healthy people across ages. A J-beta primer mix and a sample-barcoded 5' primer were used in a second PCR of roughly 6 to 11 cycles. From the 5' RACE reads, TCRdb called clonotypes with MiXCR, one entry per CDR3 protein. The sample yields 630,000 or so distinct CDR3 sequences, about 30% seen once. The V and J ends lost 5 bases and 4 bases respectively, with 12 bases between them. The CDR3 contains 14 residues. This TCR derives from a woman of 80 years or more in good health. The sample consisted of blood. The rearrangement joins TRBV12-3 or TRBV12-4 to TRBJ1-3, with no clear D. CDR3 region: CASSNHGEGNTIYF. CDR3 nucleotides: TGTGCCAGCAGTAATCACGGAGAGGGAAACACCATATATTTT.